This TCR beta chain is drawn from a study of shared clonotypes between healthy human individuals. Study-level information: There were three CD4 naive, three CD4 memory, two CD8 naive and one CD8 memory plates per donor.

The data were produced by immunoSEQ multiplex PCR, yet TCRdb's version contains in-frame clones alone and is incomplete. The data contain around 120,000 clones, about 67% of them seen just once; the ten biggest clones take up approximately 24%. Within Nashville, Tennessee resided all donors, each a Caucasian adult. This CDR3 has 14 amino acids. Trimming removed 4 bases from V and 6 bases from J, with 12 bases in between. Per the germline V gene, CDR1 is MNHNS and CDR2 is SASEGT. This clone was counted at least ten times. The specimen sequenced was memory CD8+ T cells sorted from blood. The subset denotes: CD45RO+ cells pooled with CCR7-negative TemRA cells. This sequence joins TRBV6-1 and TRBJ2-2; TRBD2 is a possible D gene (5 bases). The TCR was taken from a woman aged 25 to 39 in good health. This chain's CDR3 is CASSGDSAAGELFF. In nucleotides, the CDR3 is TGTGCCAGCAGTGGGGATAGCGCAGCCGGGGAGCTGTTTTTT.